Presented here are 16 T cell receptor beta chains from one specimen sequenced in a study of T cell changes during pregnancy in multiple sclerosis. The protocol was immunoSEQ multiplex PCR, while the TCRdb copy is restricted to in-frame clones and leaves out a portion. Among 45,000 to 70,000 clones listed, 80% to 95% were seen once. The specimen comprised CD4+ T cells from peripheral blood mononuclear cells, sampled after pregnancy. The origin of the receptors is a female donor with multiple sclerosis, enrolled in a pregnancy study.

The V and J genes are TRBV7-3 and TRBJ2-1; 7 bases are a match to TRBD1. The J segment lost 6 bases and the V segment lost 2 bases, leaving 4 bases of the junction unmatched. The germline gives CDR1 SGHTA, CDR2 FQGTGA. The CDR3 loop spans 14 amino acids. The CDR3 DNA reads TGTGCCAGCAGCTTACAACGGGACAGCAATGAGCAGTTCTTC. Amino acid sequence: CASSLQRDSNEQFF. Full variable domain (outside the CDR3, taken from reference TRBV7-3 and TRBJ2-1): GAGVSQTPSNKVTEKGKYVELRCDPISGHTALYWYRQSLGQGPEFLIYFQGTGAADDSGLPNDRFFAVRPEGSVSTLKIQRTERGDSAVYLCASSLQRDSNEQFFGPGTRLTVL.

The rearrangement links TRBV7-6 to TRBJ1-5, with 7 nucleotides matching TRBD1. The ends lost 0 bases at V and 1 base at J; junction bases unmatched: 6. This CDR3 is 17 amino acids long. Germline V gene sequence: CDR1 SGHVS, CDR2 FNYEAQ. The CDR3 region is CASSLAQGGRSNQPQHF. The CDR3 coding sequence is TGTGCCAGCAGCTTAGCGCAAGGGGGCCGAAGCAATCAGCCCCAGCATTTT.

The V call is TRBV2, the J call TRBJ1-1; maybe TRBD1 (5 bases). The germline V and J ends were trimmed by 8 bases and 5 bases, with 18 bases remaining between them. The CDR3 is made up of 14 amino acids. Germline loops: CDR1 SNHLY, CDR2 FYNNEI. The CDR3 is CASDFQGLGTEAFF. CDR3 nucleotides: TGTGCCAGCGACTTTCAGGGTCTAGGGACTGAAGCTTTCTTT.

The chain links TRBV7-9 to TRBJ2-1; 9 bases are a match to TRBD1. V dropped 5 bases and J dropped 7; count of bases not matched to a gene: 9. Germline CDR1 and CDR2: SEHNR and FQNEAQ (reference sequence). The CDR3 is made up of 15 amino acids. CDR3 coding DNA: TGTGCCAGCAGCCCGTCGGGGACAGGGTTGAATGAGCAGTTCTTC. Translation gives CASSPSGTGLNEQFF. The whole variable domain, remainder taken from reference TRBV7-9 and TRBJ2-1, is DTGVSQNPRHKITKRGQNVTFRCDPISEHNRLYWYRQTLGQGPEFLTYFQNEAQLEKSRLLSDRFSAERPKGSFSTLEIQRTEQGDSAMYLCASSPSGTGLNEQFFGPGTRLTVL.

The chain recombines TRBV7-8 with TRBJ2-3, with D hard to call. Trimming removed 4 bases at V and 2 bases at J, with 13 bases between. Germline values: CDR1 SGHVS, CDR2 FQNEAQ. The CDR3 runs to 15 residues. CDR3 bases: TGTGCCAGCAGCTCCAAACTGAATCCCACAGATACGCAGTATTTT. Encoded protein: CASSSKLNPTDTQYF.

V is TRBV30 and J is TRBJ2-1; D uncertain. V lost 0 bases and J lost 8, with 14 bases in between. The CDR3 loop spans 14 amino acids. Germline CDR1 GTSNPN, CDR2 SVGIG (reference sequence). In nucleotides, the CDR3 is TGTGCCTGGAGTGTCTTGGGCTCTTGGGATGAGCAGTTCTTC. It encodes CAWSVLGSWDEQFF.

This clone was counted many times. The V and J genes are TRBV27 and TRBJ1-5, with D possibly being TRBD1 (5 bases). The germline V gene encodes CDR1 MNHEY and CDR2 SMNVEV (reference sequence). This CDR3 is built from 15 residues. The ends were cut back, 2 bases at V and 4 bases at J, with 12 bases in the middle. Here the CDR3 DNA reads TGTGCCAGCAGTTTACAGGGATTGGGGAATCAGCCCCAGCATTTT. This sequence encodes CASSLQGLGNQPQHF.

The chain links TRBV29-1 to TRBJ1-5, with a tentative D call TRBD1 (6 bases). CDR1 and CDR2 from the germline V gene are SQVTM and ANQGSEA. The CDR3 contains 13 residues. The germline V and J ends were trimmed by 6 bases and 0 bases, with 9 bases remaining between them. CDR3 sequence reads: CSVADSSNQPQHF. CDR3 sequence (DNA): TGCAGCGTCGCGGACAGTAGCAATCAGCCCCAGCATTTT.

The rearrangement links TRBV6-6 to TRBJ1-1; 7 bases are a match to TRBD1. CDR3 length: 12 amino acids. Trimming at V came to 6 bases and at J to 8 bases, leaving 6 bases not matched to a gene. Germline V gives CDR1 MNHNY, CDR2 SVGAGI (reference sequence). The CDR3 here is CASSSNRGEAFF. CDR3 DNA sequence: TGTGCCAGCAGCTCCAACAGGGGAGAAGCTTTCTTT.

The V call is TRBV2, the J call TRBJ1-2; perhaps TRBD1 as D (5 bases). CDR1 is SNHLY, CDR2 FYNNEI, per germline. The V and J ends lost 8 bases and 3 bases respectively, with 16 bases between them. The CDR3 is made up of 14 amino acids. Written as DNA, the CDR3 is TGTGCCAGCGCAGCGGGGGGAGGTGACTATGGCTACACCTTC. It translates to CASAAGGGDYGYTF.

The chain's CDR3 is CASSRVRADEQFF. The CDR3 DNA is TGTGCCAGCAGCCGGGTGCGGGCCGATGAGCAGTTCTTC. The rearrangement uses TRBV5-6 and TRBJ2-1, with D possibly TRBD2 on 5 matching bases. The length of the CDR3 is 13 residues. V shed 4 bases and J shed 8 bases, with 13 bases lying between them. Germline V lookup: CDR1 SGHDT, CDR2 YYEEEE.

Regarding this clone: Other DNA sequences within the sample encode an identical CDR3. The chain joins TRBV6-1 to TRBJ1-2; D may be TRBD1 (5 bases). Trimming took 2 bases from V and 2 from J, leaving 6 bases between them. The germline gives CDR1 MNHNS, CDR2 SASEGT. This CDR3 has 13 amino acids. CDR3 protein: CASSEQGNYGYTF. Here the CDR3 DNA reads TGTGCCAGCAGTGAACAGGGAAACTATGGCTACACCTTC.

This clone was observed a few times. The CDR3 DNA follows: TGTGCCAGCAGCTTAGTGGTCGGAGGGAGACAGGGGACCAATCAGCCCCAGCATTTT. Amino acid sequence: CASSLVVGGRQGTNQPQHF. V usage is TRBV7-2 and J usage is TRBJ1-5, with TRBD1 matching 8 bases. The CDR3 extends over 19 amino acids. Trimming took 1 base from V and 3 from J; bases not matched to a gene: 14. CDR1 and CDR2 (germline): SGHTA, FQGNSA.

This chain connects TRBV10-3 to TRBJ2-7; a possible D gene is TRBD2 (5 bases). With 10 bases removed from V and 5 bases from J, the gap between germline ends came to 21 bases. Germline values: CDR1 ENHRY, CDR2 SYGVKD. CDR3 length: 14 residues. CDR3 loop: CATHPPDHGNEQYF. Here the CDR3 DNA reads TGTGCCACCCACCCCCCGGACCACGGGAACGAGCAGTACTTC.

The chain links TRBV14 to TRBJ2-7, with a possible D match to TRBD1 (5 bases). CDR1 is SGHDN, CDR2 FVKESK, per germline. V was clipped by 5 bases and J by 3 bases, with 17 bases between them. CDR3 length: 15 residues. The CDR3 reads CASSAGAGIRYEQYF. CDR3 in DNA: TGTGCCAGCAGCGCTGGGGCAGGGATTCGCTACGAGCAGTACTTC.

V gene TRBV2 combines with J gene TRBJ2-2; 9 nucleotides match TRBD1. CDR3 length: 20 amino acids. The V gene end was trimmed by 6 bases and the J gene end by 1 base; junction bases not matched to a gene: 18. Germline loops: CDR1 SNHLY, CDR2 FYNNEI. CDR3 sequence reads: CASRNTPSLWGQGNTGELFF. The CDR3 bases are TGTGCCAGCAGGAACACCCCAAGCCTGTGGGGACAGGGGAACACCGGGGAGCTGTTTTTT.